One TCR beta chain is described in this entry. Its antigen is not known. The data are from a study of T cell responses to AZD1222 COVID-19 vaccine. Study-level points and caveats: Nearly half of the spike-specific TCRs reportedly recognize variant regions that carry no mutations. Spike-specific TCR repertoires showed rising breadth and depth after two AZD1222 doses. In a largely white British group with more females than males, clonal diversity was possibly underestimated.

Some clones are missing from TCRdb's copy, which holds only in-frame ones; the method was immunoSEQ multiplex PCR. This table holds around 150,000 clones, 88% found once. This CDR3 is 15 amino acids long. In germline, CDR1 is MNHEY, CDR2 SVGAGI. V was pared by 6 bases and J by 4 bases, with 9 bases of the junction left unmatched. The chain employs TRBV6-5 and TRBJ2-3; the match to TRBD2 covers 8 bases. The source was peripheral blood, collected on day 0 of MenACWY control vaccination. This clonotype was sampled from an adult in good health. CDR3 sequence (DNA): TGTGCCAGCAGCTACGGGGGGGCGGACGCAGATACGCAGTATTTT. It specifies CASSYGGADADTQYF.